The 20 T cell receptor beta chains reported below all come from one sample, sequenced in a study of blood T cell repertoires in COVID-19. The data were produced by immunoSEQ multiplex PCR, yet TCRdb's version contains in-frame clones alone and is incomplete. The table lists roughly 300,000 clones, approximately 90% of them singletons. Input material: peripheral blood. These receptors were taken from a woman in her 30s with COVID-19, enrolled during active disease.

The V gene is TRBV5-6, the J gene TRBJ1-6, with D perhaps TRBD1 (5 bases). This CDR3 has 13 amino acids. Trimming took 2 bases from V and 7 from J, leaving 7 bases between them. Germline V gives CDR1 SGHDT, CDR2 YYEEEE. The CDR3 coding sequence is TGTGCCAGCAGCTTCGGGGGAAATTCACCCCTCCACTTT. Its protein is CASSFGGNSPLHF.

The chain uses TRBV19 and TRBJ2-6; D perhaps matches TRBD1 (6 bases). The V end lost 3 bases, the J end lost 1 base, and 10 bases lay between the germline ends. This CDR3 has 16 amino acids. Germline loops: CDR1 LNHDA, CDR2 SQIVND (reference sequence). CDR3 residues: CASSILGGSGANVLTF. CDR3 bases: TGTGCCAGTAGTATCCTAGGGGGATCTGGGGCCAACGTCCTGACTTTC.

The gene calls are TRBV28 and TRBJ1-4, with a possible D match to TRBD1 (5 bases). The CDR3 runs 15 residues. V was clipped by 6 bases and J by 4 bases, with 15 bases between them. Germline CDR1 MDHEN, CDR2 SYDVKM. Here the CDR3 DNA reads TGTGCCAGCAGACAAGATTGGGACTATAATGAAAAACTGTTTTTT. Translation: CASRQDWDYNEKLFF.

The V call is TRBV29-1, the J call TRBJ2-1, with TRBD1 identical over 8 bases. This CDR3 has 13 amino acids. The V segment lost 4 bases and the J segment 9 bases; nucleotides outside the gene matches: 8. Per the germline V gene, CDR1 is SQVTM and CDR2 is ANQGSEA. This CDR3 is CSVVDRGNFEQFF. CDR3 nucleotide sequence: TGCAGCGTTGTAGACAGGGGAAACTTTGAGCAGTTCTTC.

In DNA, the CDR3 is TGTGCCAGCAGCTCGACAGGGTGGAATAGCGTAAACACCGGGGAGCTGTTTTTT. It encodes CASSSTGWNSVNTGELFF. The V and J genes are TRBV11-2 and TRBJ2-2; 7 bases line up with TRBD1. With 4 bases clipped from V and 2 bases from J, the junction kept 13 bases outside the gene matches. The CDR3 is 18 amino acids. Germline V lookup: CDR1 SGHAT, CDR2 FQNNGV.

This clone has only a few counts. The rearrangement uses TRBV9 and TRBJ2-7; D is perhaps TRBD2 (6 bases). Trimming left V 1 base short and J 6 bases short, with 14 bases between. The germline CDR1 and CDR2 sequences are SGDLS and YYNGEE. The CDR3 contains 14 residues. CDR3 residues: CASSVSTSFSEQYF. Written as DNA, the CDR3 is TGTGCCAGCAGCGTAAGTACTAGCTTTTCCGAGCAGTACTTC.

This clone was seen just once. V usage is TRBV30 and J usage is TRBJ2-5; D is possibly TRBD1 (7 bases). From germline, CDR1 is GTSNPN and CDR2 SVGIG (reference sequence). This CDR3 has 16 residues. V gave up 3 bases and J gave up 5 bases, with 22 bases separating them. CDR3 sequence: CAWRSAAGGIEETQYF. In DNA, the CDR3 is TGTGCCTGGAGGTCGGCCGCAGGGGGGATTGAGGAGACCCAGTACTTC.

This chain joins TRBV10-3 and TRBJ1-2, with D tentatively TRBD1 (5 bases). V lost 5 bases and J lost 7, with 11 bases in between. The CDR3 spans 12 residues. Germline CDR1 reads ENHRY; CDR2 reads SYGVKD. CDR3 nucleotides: TGTGCCATCAGTTCGGGGGAAGGTGGCTACACCTTC. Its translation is CAISSGEGGYTF.

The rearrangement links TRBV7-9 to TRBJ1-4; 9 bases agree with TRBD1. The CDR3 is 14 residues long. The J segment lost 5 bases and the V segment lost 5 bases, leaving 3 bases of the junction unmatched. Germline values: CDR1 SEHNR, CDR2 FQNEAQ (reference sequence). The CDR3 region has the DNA TGTGCCAGCAGCAGGGGACAGGGAAATGAAAAACTGTTTTTT. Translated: CASSRGQGNEKLFF.

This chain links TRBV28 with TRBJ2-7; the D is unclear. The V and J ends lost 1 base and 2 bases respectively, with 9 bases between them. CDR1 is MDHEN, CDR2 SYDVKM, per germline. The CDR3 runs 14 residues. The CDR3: CASSLYRFPYEQYF. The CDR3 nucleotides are TGTGCCAGCAGTTTATACCGGTTTCCCTACGAGCAGTACTTC.

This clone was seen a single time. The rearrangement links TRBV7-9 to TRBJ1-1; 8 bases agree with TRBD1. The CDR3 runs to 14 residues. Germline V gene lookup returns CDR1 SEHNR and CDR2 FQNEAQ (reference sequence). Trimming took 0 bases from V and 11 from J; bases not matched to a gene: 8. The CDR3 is CASSLAFTGGRAFF. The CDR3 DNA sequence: TGTGCCAGCAGCTTAGCGTTCACAGGGGGTCGGGCTTTCTTT.

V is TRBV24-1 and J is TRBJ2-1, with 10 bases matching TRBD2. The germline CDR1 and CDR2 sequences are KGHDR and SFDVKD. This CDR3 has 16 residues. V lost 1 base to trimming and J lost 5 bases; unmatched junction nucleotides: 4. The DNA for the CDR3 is TGTGCCACCAGTGATTTTCGGAGCGGGAGGGACAATGAGCAGTTCTTC. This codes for CATSDFRSGRDNEQFF.

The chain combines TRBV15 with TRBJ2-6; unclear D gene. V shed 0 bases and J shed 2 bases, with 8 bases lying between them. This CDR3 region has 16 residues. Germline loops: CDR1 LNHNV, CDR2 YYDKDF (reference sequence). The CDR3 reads CATSRDPQAGANVLTF. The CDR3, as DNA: TGTGCCACCAGCAGAGATCCCCAGGCTGGGGCCAACGTCCTGACTTTC.

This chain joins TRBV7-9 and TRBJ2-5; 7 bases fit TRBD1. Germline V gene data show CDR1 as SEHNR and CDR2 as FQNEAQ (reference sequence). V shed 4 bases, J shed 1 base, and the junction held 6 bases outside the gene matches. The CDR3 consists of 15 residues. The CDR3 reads CASSSLTGFQETQYF. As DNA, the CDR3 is TGTGCCAGCAGCTCCTTGACAGGGTTCCAAGAGACCCAGTACTTC.

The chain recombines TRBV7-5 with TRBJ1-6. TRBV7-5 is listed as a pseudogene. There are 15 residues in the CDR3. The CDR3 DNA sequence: TGTGTCCAGCAAGGGGAGGGCCCATTTTCGTCACCCCTCCACTTT. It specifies CVQQGEGPFSSPLHF.

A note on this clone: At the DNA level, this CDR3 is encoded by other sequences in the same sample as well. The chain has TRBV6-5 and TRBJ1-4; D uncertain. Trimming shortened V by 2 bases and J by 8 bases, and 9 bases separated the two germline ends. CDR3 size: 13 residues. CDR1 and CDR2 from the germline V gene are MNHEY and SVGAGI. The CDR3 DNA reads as TGTGCCAGCAGTTACCGGGGTGGGGAAAAACTGTTTTTT. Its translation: CASSYRGGEKLFF.

Here the CDR3 DNA reads TGTGCCAGCAGTGAGGCTTCGCTAGGAAATCAGCCCCAGCATTTT. Translation gives CASSEASLGNQPQHF. The chain recombines TRBV2 with TRBJ1-5, with unresolved D. CDR3 size: 15 residues. V lost 3 bases and J 4 bases, leaving 13 bases between the germline ends. Germline assignment: CDR1 SNHLY and CDR2 FYNNEI.

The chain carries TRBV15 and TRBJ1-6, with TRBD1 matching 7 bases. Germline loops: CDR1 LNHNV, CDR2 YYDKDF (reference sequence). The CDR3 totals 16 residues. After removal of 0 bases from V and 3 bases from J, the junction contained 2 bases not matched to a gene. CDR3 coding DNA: TGTGCCACCAGCAGAGACAACAGGGGCTATAATTCACCCCTCCACTTT. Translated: CATSRDNRGYNSPLHF.

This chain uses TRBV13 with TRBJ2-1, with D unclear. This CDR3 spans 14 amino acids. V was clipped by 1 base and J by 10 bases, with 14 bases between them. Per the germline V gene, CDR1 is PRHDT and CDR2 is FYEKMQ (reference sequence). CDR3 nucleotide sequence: TGTGCCAGCAGCTTAGAGGTTTCCGCCAGGGAGCAGTTCTTC. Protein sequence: CASSLEVSAREQFF.

CDR3 sequence: CASSIAPTGGPPQHF. Here the CDR3 DNA reads TGTGCCAGTAGTATAGCCCCGACAGGGGGCCCGCCCCAGCATTTT. The rearrangement uses TRBV19 and TRBJ1-5; 10 bases match TRBD1. The CDR3 contains 15 residues. The J segment lost 9 bases and the V segment lost 1 base, leaving 6 bases of the junction unmatched. CDR1 is LNHDA and CDR2 is SQIVND in the germline V gene (reference sequence).